This TCR beta chain was captured by sequencing in a study of identical twins. Study-wide findings and caveats: Invariant MAIT and iNKT cells may have partly biased zero-insertion analyses. Twins shared beta out-of-frame sequences in excess, but this excess was weaker.

Template switching created a universal primer site, and the cDNA included unique molecular identifiers. One entry per CDR3 protein results from TCRdb running MiXCR on the 5' RACE reads. This table holds hundreds of thousands of distinct CDR3 sequences, about 12% found once. Every donor was a healthy Caucasian. CDR1 is MNHEY, CDR2 SVGAGI, per germline. The CDR3 covers 17 residues. Trimming stripped 2 bases from V and 4 bases from J, with 18 bases between. To note about this clonotype: Its matching antigen is unknown.

These data were likewise used in another study, on yellow fever vaccine responses in identical twins.

Sequenced material: PBMCs. This TCR was sampled from a woman aged 18-29 years in good health. The chain is built from TRBV6-5 and TRBJ2-1; no clear D. The CDR3 DNA reads TGTGCCAGCAGTTACCGCTCCTCCCGACCGGGTTACAATGAGCAGTTCTTC. This gives the protein CASSYRSSRPGYNEQFF.